This T cell receptor (beta chain) was documented in a study of chemoradiotherapy in HPV16-positive cancers. Overall study findings and caveats: Candidate HPV-specific clones and E7-related TCR motifs grew in tumor during treatment. Functional assays defining HPV-specific T cells used only two HPV16-positive patients.

Samples were taken several times over chemoradiotherapy. The assay was immunoSEQ multiplex PCR, and TCRdb's table has in-frame clones only and misses some. The sample has roughly 15,000 clones, roughly 74% seen once. A note on this clone: Its target is unknown.

CDR3 length: 17 residues. V trimming: 5 bases; J trimming: 3 bases; junction bases outside the gene matches: 10. Germline values: CDR1 LNHDA, CDR2 SQIVND (reference sequence). Sampling was conducted from a patient who underwent chemoradiotherapy. The receptor was isolated from a human donor with HPV-associated anogenital cancer. V gene TRBV19 combines with J gene TRBJ2-4; 10 positions agree with TRBD2. DNA of the CDR3: TGTGCCAGTAGTGGGCTAGCGGGAGAGGGGGTCAAAAACATTCAGTACTTC. It translates to CASSGLAGEGVKNIQYF.